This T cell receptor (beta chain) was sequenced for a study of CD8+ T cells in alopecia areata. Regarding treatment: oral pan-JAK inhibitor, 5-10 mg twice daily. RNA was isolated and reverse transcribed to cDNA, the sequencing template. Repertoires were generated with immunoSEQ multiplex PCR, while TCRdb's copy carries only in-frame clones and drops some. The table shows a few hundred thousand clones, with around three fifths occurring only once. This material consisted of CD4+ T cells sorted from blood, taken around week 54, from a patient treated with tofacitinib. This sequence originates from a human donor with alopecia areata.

CDR3 region: CSVRDSLNTGELFF. CDR3 bases: TGCAGCGTAAGGGATAGCTTAAACACCGGGGAGCTGTTTTTT. The chain employs TRBV29-1 and TRBJ2-2; D call uncertain. Germline loops: CDR1 SQVTM, CDR2 ANQGSEA. This CDR3 contains 14 residues. The germline V and J ends were trimmed by 6 bases and 2 bases, with 13 bases remaining between them.